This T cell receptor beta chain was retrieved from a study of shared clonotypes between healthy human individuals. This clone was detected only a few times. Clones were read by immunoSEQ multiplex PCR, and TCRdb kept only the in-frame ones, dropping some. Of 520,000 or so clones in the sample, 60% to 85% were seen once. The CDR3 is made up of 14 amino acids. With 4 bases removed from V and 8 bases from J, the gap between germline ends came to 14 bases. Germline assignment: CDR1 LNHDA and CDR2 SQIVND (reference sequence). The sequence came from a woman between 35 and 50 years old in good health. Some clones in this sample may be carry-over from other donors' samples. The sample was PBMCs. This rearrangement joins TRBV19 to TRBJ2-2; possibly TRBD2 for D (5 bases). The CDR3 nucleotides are TGTGCCAGTAGTACCATAACTAGTGCTGGGGAGCTGTTTTTT. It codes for CASSTITSAGELFF.